The next 19 T cell receptor beta chains were all read from a single sample in a study of OX40 agonist ivuxolimab in advanced cancers. Profiled with immunoSEQ multiplex PCR; TCRdb holds only in-frame clones, not every one. The sample records about 70,000 clones, less than 90% being singletons. This specimen was CD4+ or CD8+ T cells sorted from blood, taken in a trial of the OX40 agonist ivuxolimab. Source of these receptors: an adult with an advanced solid tumor such as melanoma, head and neck, liver or kidney cancer.

This rearrangement joins TRBV19 to TRBJ2-7; 9 bases fit TRBD1. Germline V gene lookup returns CDR1 LNHDA and CDR2 SQIVND (reference sequence). This CDR3 region has 14 residues. Germline trimming cut 6 bases from V and 1 base from J; bases unmatched to any gene: 4. The DNA for the CDR3 is TGTGCCAGTAGGAAACAGGGGGCATCCTACGAGCAGTACTTC. This encodes CASRKQGASYEQYF. The variable domain in full, with the rest retrieved from reference TRBV19 and TRBJ2-7, is DGGITQSPKYLFRKEGQNVTLSCEQNLNHDAMYWYRQDPGQGLRLIYYSQIVNDFQKGDIAEGYSVSREKKESFPLTVTSAQKNPTAFYLCASRKQGASYEQYFGPGTRLTVT.

This chain uses TRBV6-7 with TRBJ2-7, with D hard to call. TRBV6-7 qualifies as an ORF whose function is uncertain. Trimming pared 6 bases from V and 8 bases from J, leaving 2 bases between. This CDR3 spans 8 amino acids. In nucleotides, the CDR3 is TGTGCCAGCAGGCAGCAGTACTTC. Residues: CASRQQYF.

The chain recombines TRBV2 with TRBJ1-4; 10 positions match TRBD1. Germline V gene data show CDR1 as SNHLY and CDR2 as FYNNEI. Trimming cost V 6 bases and J 8 bases; bases outside gene matches: 6. The CDR3 is made up of 14 amino acids. The CDR3 here is CASRRQGASEKLFF. The CDR3 DNA reads TGTGCCAGCAGGCGACAGGGGGCTTCCGAAAAACTGTTTTTT.

The chain employs TRBV7-9 and TRBJ2-1; D not certain. The CDR3 has 11 residues. Germline V gene sequence: CDR1 SEHNR, CDR2 FQNEAQ (reference sequence). Trimming left V 3 bases short and J 6 bases short, with 3 bases between. The CDR3 sequence is CASSFGNEQFF. CDR3 nucleotide sequence: TGTGCCAGCAGCTTTGGCAATGAGCAGTTCTTC.

The chain links TRBV6-5 to TRBJ2-7, with 8 bases lining up with TRBD1. The V gene's germline CDR1 is MNHEY and CDR2 SVGAGI. V gave up 6 bases and J gave up 3 bases; unmatched junction bases: 10. The CDR3 length is 15 residues. The CDR3 spells CASRTTGADFYEQYF. CDR3 nucleotides: TGTGCCAGCAGGACGACAGGGGCAGACTTCTACGAGCAGTACTTC.

A remark on this clone: The junction shows a germline mismatch at one end, possibly a read error. The V gene is TRBV6-5, the J gene TRBJ1-2; D might be TRBD1 (5 bases). The germline gives CDR1 MNHEY, CDR2 SVGAGI. This CDR3 contains 12 residues. CDR3: CASSTIITGPVF. In nucleotides, the CDR3 is TGTGCCAGCAGTACTATAATCACAGGCCCCGTCTTC.

The V gene is TRBV5-4, the J gene TRBJ2-7; 14 bases line up with TRBD2. The CDR3 loop spans 18 amino acids. V shed 4 bases, J shed 2 bases, and the junction held 11 bases outside the gene matches. The germline V gene has CDR1 SGHNT and CDR2 YYREEE (reference sequence). The CDR3 protein is CASSPQGTSGRRTYEQYF. The CDR3 coding sequence is TGTGCCAGCAGCCCACAGGGGACTAGCGGGAGACGAACCTACGAGCAGTACTTC.

The chain combines TRBV5-4 with TRBJ2-6; no firm D call. Germline assignment: CDR1 SGHNT and CDR2 YYREEE (reference sequence). Between the trimmed V and J ends, which lost 0 bases and 1 base, there was a span of 5 bases. This CDR3 has 15 residues. The chain's CDR3 is CASSLAESGANVLTF. The CDR3 region has the DNA TGTGCCAGCAGCTTGGCGGAATCTGGGGCCAACGTCCTGACTTTC.

This clone was counted a single time. V and J are TRBV18 and TRBJ1-2, with D unresolved. The germline V and J ends were trimmed by 3 bases and 0 bases, with 11 bases remaining between them. The CDR3 has 15 amino acids. Germline V gene lookup returns CDR1 KGHSH and CDR2 LQKENI. The CDR3 bases are TGTGCCAGCTCACCTAGGGCGGACTCTAACTATGGCTACACCTTC. The encoded protein is CASSPRADSNYGYTF.

The sample holds a few counts of this clone. V and J are TRBV7-8 and TRBJ2-1; a weak D match, TRBD2 (6 bases). The V gene's germline CDR1 is SGHVS and CDR2 FQNEAQ. The V and J ends lost 7 bases and 7 bases respectively, with 17 bases between them. This CDR3 has 14 residues. The CDR3 coding sequence is TGTGCCAGCACCCGGGACCCGGCGGGGAATGAGCAGTTCTTC. Amino acids: CASTRDPAGNEQFF.

The chain has TRBV5-1 and TRBJ1-4; 8 positions agree with TRBD1. The CDR3 extends over 17 amino acids. Per germline, CDR1 SGHRS and CDR2 YFSETQ. The V gene end was trimmed by 0 bases and the J gene end by 2 bases; junction bases not matched to a gene: 6. The DNA for the CDR3 is TGCGCCAGCAGCTTGGCGCCAGGGGGCTCGACTAATGAAAAACTGTTTTTT. It encodes CASSLAPGGSTNEKLFF.

This clone appeared a few times. The chain recombines TRBV28 with TRBJ1-5; the D gene is possibly TRBD1 (5 bases). Germline values: CDR1 MDHEN, CDR2 SYDVKM. V was cut by 6 bases and J by 6 bases, with 15 bases left in between. The CDR3 covers 14 residues. Here the CDR3 DNA reads TGTGCCAGCAGACGAGGAGGGGTGGGTCAGCCCCAGCATTTT. Protein product: CASRRGGVGQPQHF. The entire variable domain, with the rest obtained from reference TRBV28 and TRBJ1-5, is as follows: DVKVTQSSRYLVKRTGEKVFLECVQDMDHENMFWYRQDPGLGLRLIYFSYDVKMKEKGDIPEGYSVSREKKERFSLILESASTNQTSMYLCASRRGGVGQPQHFGDGTRLSIL.

The chain joins TRBV30 to TRBJ2-3; D possibly matches TRBD1 or TRBD2 (7 bases each). Germline V lookup: CDR1 GTSNPN, CDR2 SVGIG (reference sequence). V was trimmed by 2 bases and J by 1 base, leaving 13 bases between them. The CDR3 spans 15 residues. The CDR3 DNA follows: TGTGCCTGGAGTAAGGGGGCGGGGGGCACAGATACGCAGTATTTT. Amino acids: CAWSKGAGGTDTQYF.

Of note for this clone: In the same sample, other DNA sequences code for this CDR3. This chain joins TRBV18 and TRBJ2-5; TRBD1 matches 7 bases. The CDR3 is made up of 14 amino acids. With V trimmed by 4 bases and J by 1 base, 3 bases remained unmatched. CDR1 is KGHSH, CDR2 LQKENI, per germline. The DNA for the CDR3 is TGTGCCAGCTCACGTCGGACAGGCCAAGAGACCCAGTACTTC. Translated: CASSRRTGQETQYF.

The chain combines TRBV7-2 with TRBJ1-5, with D tentatively TRBD1 (5 bases). The germline V and J ends were trimmed by 4 bases and 4 bases, with 14 bases remaining between them. The CDR3 is 15 amino acids. Germline V lookup: CDR1 SGHTA, CDR2 FQGNSA. The DNA of the CDR3 is TGTGCCAGCAGCTCCGGGACCGTTTATAATCAGCCCCAGCATTTT. It specifies CASSSGTVYNQPQHF.

The chain links TRBV28 to TRBJ1-2; D unclear. Per the germline V gene, CDR1 is MDHEN and CDR2 is SYDVKM. V lost 6 bases to trimming and J lost 4 bases, with 15 bases between them. The CDR3 runs 14 residues. The CDR3 loop reads CASRRAGEAYGYTF. The CDR3 region has the DNA TGTGCCAGCAGGAGGGCTGGGGAGGCCTATGGCTACACCTTC.

This clone occurred once. This chain links TRBV5-1 with TRBJ1-4; tentatively, D is TRBD1 (5 bases). This CDR3 has 14 amino acids. Germline CDR1 and CDR2: SGHRS and YFSETQ. V was trimmed by 2 bases and J by 8 bases, leaving 13 bases between them. DNA for the CDR3: TGCGCCAGCAGCTTAGGGGACCCCGGGGAAAAACTGTTTTTT. The encoded protein is CASSLGDPGEKLFF. The variable domain in full, completed from reference TRBV5-1 and TRBJ1-4, reads KAGVTQTPRYLIKTRGQQVTLSCSPISGHRSVSWYQQTPGQGLQFLFEYFSETQRNKGNFPGRFSGRQFSNSRSEMNVSTLELGDSALYLCASSLGDPGEKLFFGSGTQLSVL.

This clone has only one observation. The chain recombines TRBV9 with TRBJ2-3; D possibly matches TRBD1 or TRBD2 (7 bases each). From germline, CDR1 is SGDLS and CDR2 YYNGEE. The CDR3 is made up of 15 amino acids. V lost 4 bases and J 0 bases, leaving 12 bases between the germline ends. CDR3 protein: CASSPRGGSTDTQYF. CDR3 in DNA: TGTGCCAGCAGCCCCAGGGGGGGCAGCACAGATACGCAGTATTTT.

This chain connects TRBV6-6 to TRBJ2-7; weak D call: TRBD2 (7 bases). Germline loops: CDR1 MNHNY, CDR2 SVGAGI (reference sequence). The CDR3 consists of 12 residues. V gave up 7 bases and J gave up 6 bases, with 13 bases separating them. The CDR3 reads CASMGGLGEQYF. As DNA, the CDR3 is TGTGCCAGCATGGGGGGGCTGGGCGAGCAGTACTTC.